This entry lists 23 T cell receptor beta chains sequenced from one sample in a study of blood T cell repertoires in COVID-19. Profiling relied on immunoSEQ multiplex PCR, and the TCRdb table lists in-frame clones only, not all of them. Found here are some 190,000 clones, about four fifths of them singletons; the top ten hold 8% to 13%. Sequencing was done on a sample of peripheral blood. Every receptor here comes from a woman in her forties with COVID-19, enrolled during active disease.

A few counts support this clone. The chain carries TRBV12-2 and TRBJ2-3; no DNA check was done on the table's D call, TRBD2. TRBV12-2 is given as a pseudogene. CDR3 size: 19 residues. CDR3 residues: CASRLAVRWTSGSAHTQYF. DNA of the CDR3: TGTGCAAGTCGCTTAGCCGTACGCTGGACTAGCGGGAGTGCCCATACGCAGTATTTT.

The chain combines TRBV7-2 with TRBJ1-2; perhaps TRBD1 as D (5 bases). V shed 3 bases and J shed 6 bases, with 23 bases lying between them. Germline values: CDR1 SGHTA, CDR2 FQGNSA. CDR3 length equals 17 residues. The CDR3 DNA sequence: TGTGCCAGCAGCTTGTCCGTTGGGTCTTGGGGCGCCGATGGCTACACCTTC. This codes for CASSLSVGSWGADGYTF.

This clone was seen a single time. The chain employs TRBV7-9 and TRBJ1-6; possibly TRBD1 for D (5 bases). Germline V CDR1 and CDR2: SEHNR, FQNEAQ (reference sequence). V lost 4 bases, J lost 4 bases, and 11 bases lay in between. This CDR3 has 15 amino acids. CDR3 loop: CASSSTGLYNSPLHF. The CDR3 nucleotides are TGTGCCAGCAGCTCCACAGGCCTATATAATTCACCCCTCCACTTT.

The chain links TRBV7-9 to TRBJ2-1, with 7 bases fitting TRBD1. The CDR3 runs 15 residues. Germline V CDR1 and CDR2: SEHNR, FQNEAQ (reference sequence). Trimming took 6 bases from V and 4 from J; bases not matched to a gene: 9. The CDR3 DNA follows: TGTGCCAGCAGTTTGGCCGGGACAGCTTACAATGAGCAGTTCTTC. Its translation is CASSLAGTAYNEQFF.

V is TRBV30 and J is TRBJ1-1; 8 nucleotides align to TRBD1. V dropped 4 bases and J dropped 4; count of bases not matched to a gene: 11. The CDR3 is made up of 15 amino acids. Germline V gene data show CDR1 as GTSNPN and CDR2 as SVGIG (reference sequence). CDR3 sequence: CAWNLPGTGVTEAFF. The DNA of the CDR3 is TGTGCCTGGAACCTACCCGGGACAGGCGTCACTGAAGCTTTCTTT.

The CDR3 nucleotides read TGTGCCAGTAGGAACCTTCTAGCGCGAGAGGAGACCCAGTACTTC. Its protein product is CASRNLLAREETQYF. This chain joins TRBV19 and TRBJ2-5, with a possible D match to TRBD2 (6 bases). The germline CDR1 and CDR2 sequences are LNHDA and SQIVND (reference sequence). With 6 bases removed from V and 5 bases from J, the gap between germline ends came to 19 bases. This CDR3 is 15 amino acids long. Filled out from reference TRBV19 and TRBJ2-5, the complete variable domain reads DGGITQSPKYLFRKEGQNVTLSCEQNLNHDAMYWYRQDPGQGLRLIYYSQIVNDFQKGDIAEGYSVSREKKESFPLTVTSAQKNPTAFYLCASRNLLAREETQYFGPGTRLLVL.

The CDR3 loop reads CASSRQIATEAFF. CDR3 nucleotide sequence: TGTGCCAGCAGCCGACAGATCGCCACTGAAGCTTTCTTT. The chain uses TRBV14 and TRBJ1-1, with D tentatively TRBD1 (5 bases). This CDR3 comprises 13 residues. Trimming left V 4 bases short and J 4 bases short, with 10 bases between. Germline V gene data show CDR1 as SGHDN and CDR2 as FVKESK.

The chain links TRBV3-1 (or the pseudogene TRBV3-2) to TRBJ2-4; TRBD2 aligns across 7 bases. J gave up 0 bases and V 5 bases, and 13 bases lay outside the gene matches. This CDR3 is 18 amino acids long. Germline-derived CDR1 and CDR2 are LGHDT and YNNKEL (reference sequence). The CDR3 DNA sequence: TGTGCCAGCAGCAGCTGGGCTAGCGGAGAACTAGCCAAAAACATTCAGTACTTC. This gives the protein CASSSWASGELAKNIQYF.

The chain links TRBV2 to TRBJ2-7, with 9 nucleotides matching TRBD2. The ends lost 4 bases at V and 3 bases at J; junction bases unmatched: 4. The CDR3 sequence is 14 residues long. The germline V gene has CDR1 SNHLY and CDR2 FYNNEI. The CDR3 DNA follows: TGTGCCAGCAGTGGCCGGACTAGCGTCTACGAGCAGTACTTC. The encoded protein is CASSGRTSVYEQYF.

CDR3 residues: CASSYQGVGDTQYF. CDR3 nucleotides: TGTGCCAGCAGCTATCAGGGGGTGGGGGATACGCAGTATTTT. The gene calls are TRBV28 and TRBJ2-3; 7 bases are a match to TRBD1. Germline V gene lookup returns CDR1 MDHEN and CDR2 SYDVKM. The ends lost 6 bases at V and 6 bases at J; junction bases unmatched: 9. The CDR3 covers 14 residues.

CDR3 amino acids: CASSAGTSGRGDTQYF. The CDR3 DNA reads as TGTGCCAGCAGCGCCGGGACTAGCGGGAGAGGGGATACGCAGTATTTT. The gene calls are TRBV9 and TRBJ2-3, with 14 bases lining up with TRBD2. The germline V gene has CDR1 SGDLS and CDR2 YYNGEE. The V segment lost 3 bases and the J segment 6 bases; nucleotides outside the gene matches: 6. This CDR3 comprises 16 residues.

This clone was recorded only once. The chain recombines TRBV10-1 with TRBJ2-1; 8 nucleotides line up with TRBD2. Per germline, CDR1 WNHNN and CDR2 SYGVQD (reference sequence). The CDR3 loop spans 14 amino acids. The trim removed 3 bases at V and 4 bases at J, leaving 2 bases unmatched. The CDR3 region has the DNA TGCGCCAGCAGTGAAGAGCGGGAGTACAATGAGCAGTTCTTC. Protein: CASSEEREYNEQFF.

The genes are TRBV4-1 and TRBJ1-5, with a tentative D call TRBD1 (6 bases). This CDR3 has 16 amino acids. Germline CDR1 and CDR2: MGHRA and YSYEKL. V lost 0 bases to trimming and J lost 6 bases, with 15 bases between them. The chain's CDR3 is CASSQEATGPGQPQHF. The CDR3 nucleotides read TGCGCCAGCAGCCAAGAGGCGACAGGTCCGGGTCAGCCCCAGCATTTT.

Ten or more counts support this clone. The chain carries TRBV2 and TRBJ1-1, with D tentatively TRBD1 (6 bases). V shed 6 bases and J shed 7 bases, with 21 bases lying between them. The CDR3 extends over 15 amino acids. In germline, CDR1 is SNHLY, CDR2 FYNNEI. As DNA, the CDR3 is TGTGCCAGCAGCGGATCCCCCCAGGGGCCCCGTGAAGCTTTCTTT. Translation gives CASSGSPQGPREAFF.

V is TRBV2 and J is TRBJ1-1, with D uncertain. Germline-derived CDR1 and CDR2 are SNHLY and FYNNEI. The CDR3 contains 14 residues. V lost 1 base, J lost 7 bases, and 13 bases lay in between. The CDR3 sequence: CASSEVPGYLEAFF. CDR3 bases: TGTGCCAGCAGTGAAGTTCCAGGCTACCTTGAAGCTTTCTTT.

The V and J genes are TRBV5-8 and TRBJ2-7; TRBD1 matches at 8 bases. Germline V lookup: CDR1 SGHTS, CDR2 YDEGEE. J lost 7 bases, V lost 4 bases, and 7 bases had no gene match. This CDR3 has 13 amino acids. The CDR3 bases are TGTGCCAGCAGCCCGGGACAGGCAAGGGAGCAGTACGTC. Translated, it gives CASSPGQAREQYV.

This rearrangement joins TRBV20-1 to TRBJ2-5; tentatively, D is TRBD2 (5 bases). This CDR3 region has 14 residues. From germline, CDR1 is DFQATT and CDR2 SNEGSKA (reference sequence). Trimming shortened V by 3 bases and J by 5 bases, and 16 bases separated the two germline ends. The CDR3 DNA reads TGCAGTGCTAGTTCGGGGTTCCTACTGGAGACCCAGTACTTC. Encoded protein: CSASSGFLLETQYF.

CDR3 residues: CASSSPPGGDGYTF. CDR3 nucleotides: TGTGCCAGCAGCTCCCCGCCCGGGGGGGATGGCTACACCTTC. The chain combines TRBV7-9 with TRBJ1-2, with D perhaps TRBD1 (5 bases). This CDR3 comprises 14 residues. CDR1 is SEHNR, CDR2 FQNEAQ, per germline (reference sequence). The ends were cut back, 4 bases at V and 6 bases at J, with 15 bases in the middle.

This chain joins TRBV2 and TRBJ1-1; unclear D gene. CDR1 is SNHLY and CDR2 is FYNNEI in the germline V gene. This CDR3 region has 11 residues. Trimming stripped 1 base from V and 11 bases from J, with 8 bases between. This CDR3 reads CASSEERSAFF. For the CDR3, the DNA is TGTGCCAGCAGTGAAGAGCGAAGTGCTTTCTTT.

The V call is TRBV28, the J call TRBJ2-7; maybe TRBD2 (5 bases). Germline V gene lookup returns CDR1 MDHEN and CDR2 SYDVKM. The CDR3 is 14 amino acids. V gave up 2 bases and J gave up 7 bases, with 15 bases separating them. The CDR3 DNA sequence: TGTGCCAGCAGTTTACTCGCTGCCGGCGGGGAGCAGTACGTC. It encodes CASSLLAAGGEQYV.

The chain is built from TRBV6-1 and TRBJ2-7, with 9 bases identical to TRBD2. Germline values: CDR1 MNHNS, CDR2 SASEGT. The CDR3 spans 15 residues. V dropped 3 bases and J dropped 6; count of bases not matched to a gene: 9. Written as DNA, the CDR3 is TGTGCCAGCAGTGAGAAAGCGGGAGGAGGGAGCGAGCAGTACTTC. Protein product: CASSEKAGGGSEQYF.

CDR3 sequence (DNA): TGCGCCAGCAAGGACGGGATGAGCACAGATACGCAGTATTTT. Translated: CASKDGMSTDTQYF. This chain links TRBV10-2 with TRBJ2-3; tentative D call: TRBD2 (5 bases). Germline CDR1 is WSHSY and CDR2 is SAAADI. With 7 bases removed from V and 0 bases from J, the gap between germline ends came to 11 bases. This CDR3 has 14 residues.

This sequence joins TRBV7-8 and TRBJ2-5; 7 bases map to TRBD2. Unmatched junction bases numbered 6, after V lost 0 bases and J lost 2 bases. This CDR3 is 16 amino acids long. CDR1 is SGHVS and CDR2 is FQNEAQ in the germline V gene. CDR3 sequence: CASSLARDYSQETQYF. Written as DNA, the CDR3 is TGTGCCAGCAGCTTAGCGCGGGACTATTCTCAAGAGACCCAGTACTTC.